Sequencing of this TCR beta chain was carried out in a study of human T cells and chemical hapten exposure. On the study more broadly: DPC (0.01%) was patch tested on the upper back and read at 6 days. The study, taken as a whole, reports: Large CDR3 similarity clusters arose significantly more often from expanded TCRs than from controls.

As for time point: patch test 1, 2 weeks after DPC sensitization. Treatment here: therapeutic diphenylcyclopropenone sensitization with weekly scalp DPC. It was the library that attached unique molecular identifiers to individual cDNA molecules. TCRdb redid the calling of the RACE reads with MiXCR, one entry per CDR3 protein. The sample records just under 350,000 distinct CDR3 sequences, 5.5% to 8% being singletons. This CDR3 comprises 13 residues. V was pared by 7 bases and J by 5 bases, with 14 bases between. This clonotype was picked up a small number of times. The antigen remains undetermined. The specimen comprised whole blood, sampled in connection with sensitization to the hapten diphenylcyclopropenone (DPC). The chain employs TRBV12-3 or TRBV12-4 and TRBJ1-2; D ambiguous. This clonotype was obtained from a woman between 18 and 29 years old with alopecia areata. Some clones in this sample may be carry-over from other donors' samples. CDR3 in DNA: TGTGCCAGCACCCCGGACCGATTATATGGCTACACCTTC. The encoded protein is CASTPDRLYGYTF.